These 3 T cell receptor beta chains came from one sample sequenced in a study of radiation and T cells in renal cell carcinoma. Sequenced by immunoSEQ multiplex PCR; TCRdb stores in-frame clones only, minus some. The table includes 40,000 to 60,000 clones, 80% detected once. Described time point: blood 2 weeks post-SBRT. Described treatment: 15 Gy SBRT to primary tumor, nephrectomy 4 weeks later. The material was blood, obtained from a patient whose treatment included radiotherapy and nephrectomy. The receptors were sampled from a woman aged 65 to 85 with renal cell carcinoma.

This clone was found once. This rearrangement joins TRBV5-1 to TRBJ1-3; 11 bases are shared with TRBD1. The CDR3 has 16 amino acids. After removal of 6 bases from V and 4 bases from J, the junction contained 9 bases not matched to a gene. CDR1 and CDR2 from the germline V gene are SGHRS and YFSETQ. CDR3 residues: CASTNLDRGPGNTIYF. The CDR3, as DNA: TGCGCCAGCACCAACCTGGACAGGGGGCCAGGAAACACCATATATTTT.

This clone appeared once. The J gene is TRBJ2-7, the V gene TRBV7-2; a possible D gene is TRBD2 (5 bases). In germline, CDR1 is SGHTA, CDR2 FQGNSA. This CDR3 is 14 amino acids long. V was clipped by 5 bases and J by 7 bases, with 18 bases between them. The CDR3 nucleotides read TGTGCCAGCAGCCCGAATGGGTCCACGGGGGAGCAGTACTTC. It translates to CASSPNGSTGEQYF.

The chain has TRBV7-2 and TRBJ2-5; 12 nucleotides match TRBD2. The germline V gene encodes CDR1 SGHTA and CDR2 FQGNSA. The CDR3 consists of 16 residues. J lost 4 bases, V lost 5 bases, and 8 bases had no gene match. The CDR3 nucleotides read TGTGCCAGCAGCATTTCTAGCGGGGGGGCCCGAGAGACCCAGTACTTC. Translated, it gives CASSISSGGARETQYF.